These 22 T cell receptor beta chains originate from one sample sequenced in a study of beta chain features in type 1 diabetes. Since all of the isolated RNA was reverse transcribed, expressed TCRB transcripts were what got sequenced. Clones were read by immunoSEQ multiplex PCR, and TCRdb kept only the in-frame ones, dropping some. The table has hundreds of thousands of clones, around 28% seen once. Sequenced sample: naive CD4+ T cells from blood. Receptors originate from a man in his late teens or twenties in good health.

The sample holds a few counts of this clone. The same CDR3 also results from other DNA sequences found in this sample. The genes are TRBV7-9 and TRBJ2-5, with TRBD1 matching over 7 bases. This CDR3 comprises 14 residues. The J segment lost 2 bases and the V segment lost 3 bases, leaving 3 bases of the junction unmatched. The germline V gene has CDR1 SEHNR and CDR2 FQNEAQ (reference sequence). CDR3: CASSFRRGQETQYF. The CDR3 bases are TGTGCCAGCAGCTTCCGCAGGGGGCAAGAGACCCAGTACTTC.

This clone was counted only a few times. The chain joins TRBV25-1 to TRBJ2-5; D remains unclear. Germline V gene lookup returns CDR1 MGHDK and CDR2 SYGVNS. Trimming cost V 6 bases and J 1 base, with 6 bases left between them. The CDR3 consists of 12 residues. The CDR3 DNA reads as TGTGCCAGCAGAAAGAGCCAAGAGACCCAGTACTTC. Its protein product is CASRKSQETQYF. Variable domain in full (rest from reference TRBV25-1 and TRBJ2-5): EADIYQTPRYLVIGTGKKITLECSQTMGHDKMYWYQQDPGMELHLIHYSYGVNSTEKGDLSSESTVSRIRTEHFPLTLESARPSHTSQYLCASRKSQETQYFGPGTRLLVL.

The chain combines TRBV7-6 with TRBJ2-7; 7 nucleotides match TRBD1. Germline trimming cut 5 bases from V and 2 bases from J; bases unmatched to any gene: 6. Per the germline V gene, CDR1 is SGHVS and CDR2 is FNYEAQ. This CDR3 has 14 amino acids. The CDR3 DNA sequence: TGTGCCAGCAGCCTAGGGACAGCCACCTACGAGCAGTACTTC. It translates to CASSLGTATYEQYF.

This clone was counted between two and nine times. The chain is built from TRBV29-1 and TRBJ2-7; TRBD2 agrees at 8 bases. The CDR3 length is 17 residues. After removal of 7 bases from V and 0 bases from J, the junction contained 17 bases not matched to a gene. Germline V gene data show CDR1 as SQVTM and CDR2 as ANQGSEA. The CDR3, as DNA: TGCAGCGCCCCGACGGGCGAGGCTACTAGCGGCTCCTACGAGCAGTACTTC. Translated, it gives CSAPTGEATSGSYEQYF.

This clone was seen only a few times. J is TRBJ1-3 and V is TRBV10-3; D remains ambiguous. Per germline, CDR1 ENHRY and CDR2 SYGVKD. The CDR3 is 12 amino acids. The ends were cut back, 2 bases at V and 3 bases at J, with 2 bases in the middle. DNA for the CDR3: TGTGCCATCAGTGAGCTTGGAAACACCATATATTTT. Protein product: CAISELGNTIYF.

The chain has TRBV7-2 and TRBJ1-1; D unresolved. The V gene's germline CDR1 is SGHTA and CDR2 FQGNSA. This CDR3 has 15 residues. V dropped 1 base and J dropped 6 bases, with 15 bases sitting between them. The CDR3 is CASSLELKRYSEAFF. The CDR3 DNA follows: TGTGCCAGCAGCTTAGAATTGAAGCGGTACTCTGAAGCTTTCTTT. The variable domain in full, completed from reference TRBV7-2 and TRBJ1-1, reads GAGVSQSPSNKVTEKGKDVELRCDPISGHTALYWYRQSLGQGLEFLIYFQGNSAPDKSGLPSDRFSAERTGGSVSTLTIQRTQQEDSAVYLCASSLELKRYSEAFFGQGTRLTVV.

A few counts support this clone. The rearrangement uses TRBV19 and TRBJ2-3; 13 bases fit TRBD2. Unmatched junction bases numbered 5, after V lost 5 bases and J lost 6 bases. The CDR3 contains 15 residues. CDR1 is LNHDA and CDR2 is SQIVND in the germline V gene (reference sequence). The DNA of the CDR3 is TGTGCCAGTAGTGTACTAGCGGGAGGGCCGGATACGCAGTATTTT. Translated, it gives CASSVLAGGPDTQYF.

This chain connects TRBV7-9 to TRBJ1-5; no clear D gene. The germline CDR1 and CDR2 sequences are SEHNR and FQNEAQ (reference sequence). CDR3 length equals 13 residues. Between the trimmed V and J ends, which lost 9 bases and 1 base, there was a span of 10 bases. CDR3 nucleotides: TGTGCCAGTTCCGGGAGGAGCAATCAGCCCCAGCATTTT. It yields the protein CASSGRSNQPQHF.

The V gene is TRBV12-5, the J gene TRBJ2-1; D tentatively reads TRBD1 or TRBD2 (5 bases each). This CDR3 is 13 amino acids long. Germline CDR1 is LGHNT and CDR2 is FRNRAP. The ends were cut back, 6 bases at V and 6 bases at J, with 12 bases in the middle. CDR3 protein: CASGPDSGNEQFF. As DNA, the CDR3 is TGTGCTAGTGGCCCCGACAGCGGCAATGAGCAGTTCTTC.

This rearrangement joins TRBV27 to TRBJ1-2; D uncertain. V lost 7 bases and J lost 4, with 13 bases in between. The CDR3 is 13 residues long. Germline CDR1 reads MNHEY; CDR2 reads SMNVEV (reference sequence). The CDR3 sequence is CASTSAAGYGYTF. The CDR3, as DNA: TGTGCCAGCACCTCCGCGGCAGGCTATGGCTACACCTTC.

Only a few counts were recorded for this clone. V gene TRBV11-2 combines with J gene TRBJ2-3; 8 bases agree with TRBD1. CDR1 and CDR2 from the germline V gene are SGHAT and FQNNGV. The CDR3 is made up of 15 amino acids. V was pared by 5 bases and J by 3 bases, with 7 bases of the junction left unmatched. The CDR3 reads CASSIWTGPTDTQYF. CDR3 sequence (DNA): TGTGCCAGCAGCATTTGGACAGGGCCGACAGATACGCAGTATTTT.

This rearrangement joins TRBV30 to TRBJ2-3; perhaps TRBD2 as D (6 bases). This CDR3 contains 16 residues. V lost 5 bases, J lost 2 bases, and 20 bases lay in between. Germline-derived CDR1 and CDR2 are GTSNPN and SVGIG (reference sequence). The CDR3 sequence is CAWGGGLAYNTDTQYF. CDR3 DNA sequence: TGTGCCTGGGGCGGCGGGCTAGCGTATAACACAGATACGCAGTATTTT.

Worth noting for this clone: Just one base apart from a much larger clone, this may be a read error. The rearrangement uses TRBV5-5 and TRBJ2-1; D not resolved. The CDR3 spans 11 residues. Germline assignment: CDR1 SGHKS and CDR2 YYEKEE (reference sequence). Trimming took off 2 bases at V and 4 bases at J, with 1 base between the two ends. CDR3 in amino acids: CASSFYNEQFF. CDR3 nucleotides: TGTGCCAGCAGCTTTTACAATGAGCAGTTCTTC.

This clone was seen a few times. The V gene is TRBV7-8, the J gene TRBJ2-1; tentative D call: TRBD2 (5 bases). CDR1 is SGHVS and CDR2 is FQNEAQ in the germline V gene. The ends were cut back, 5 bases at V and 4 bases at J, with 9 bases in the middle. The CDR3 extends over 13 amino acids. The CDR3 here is CASSPDWYNEQFF. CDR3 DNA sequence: TGTGCCAGCAGCCCGGACTGGTACAATGAGCAGTTCTTC.

The chain's CDR3 is CASSIGITNTGELFF. In nucleotides, the CDR3 is TGTGCCAGTAGTATCGGAATAACAAACACCGGGGAGCTGTTTTTT. V gene TRBV19 combines with J gene TRBJ2-2; D unclear. The V and J ends lost 3 bases and 2 bases respectively, with 10 bases between them. This CDR3 comprises 15 residues. Germline assignment: CDR1 LNHDA and CDR2 SQIVND (reference sequence).

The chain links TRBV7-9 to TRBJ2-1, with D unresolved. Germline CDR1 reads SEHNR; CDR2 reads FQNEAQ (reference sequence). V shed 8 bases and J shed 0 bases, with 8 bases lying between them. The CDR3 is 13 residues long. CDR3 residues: CASRETSYNEQFF. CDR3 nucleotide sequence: TGTGCCAGCCGAGAGACCTCCTACAATGAGCAGTTCTTC.

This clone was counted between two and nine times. Written as DNA, the CDR3 is TGTGCCAGCAGCTTAGAAGGCGGGTATACGCAGTATTTT. This codes for CASSLEGGYTQYF. The chain couples TRBV7-9 to TRBJ2-3, with D possibly TRBD2 on 5 matching bases. From germline, CDR1 is SEHNR and CDR2 FQNEAQ (reference sequence). Trimming removed 1 base at V and 7 bases at J, with 9 bases between. The CDR3 is 13 amino acids.

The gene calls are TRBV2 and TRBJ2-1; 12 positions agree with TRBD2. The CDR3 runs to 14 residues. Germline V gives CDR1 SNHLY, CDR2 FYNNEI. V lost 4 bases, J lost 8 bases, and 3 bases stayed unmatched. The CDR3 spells CASSGTSGIDEQFF. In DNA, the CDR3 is TGTGCCAGCAGTGGGACTAGCGGGATTGATGAGCAGTTCTTC.

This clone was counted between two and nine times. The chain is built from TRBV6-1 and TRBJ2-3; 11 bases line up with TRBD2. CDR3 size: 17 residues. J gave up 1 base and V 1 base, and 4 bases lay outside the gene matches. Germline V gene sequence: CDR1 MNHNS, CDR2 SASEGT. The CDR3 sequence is CASSEGTSGSGTDTQYF. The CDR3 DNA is TGTGCCAGCAGTGAAGGTACTAGCGGGAGTGGCACAGATACGCAGTATTTT.

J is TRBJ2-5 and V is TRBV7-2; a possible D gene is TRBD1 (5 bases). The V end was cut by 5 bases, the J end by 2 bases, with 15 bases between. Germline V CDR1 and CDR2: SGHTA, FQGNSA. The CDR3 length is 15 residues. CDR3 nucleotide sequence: TGTGCCAGCAGCCACGGGCCAGGGTCACAAGAGACCCAGTACTTC. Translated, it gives CASSHGPGSQETQYF.

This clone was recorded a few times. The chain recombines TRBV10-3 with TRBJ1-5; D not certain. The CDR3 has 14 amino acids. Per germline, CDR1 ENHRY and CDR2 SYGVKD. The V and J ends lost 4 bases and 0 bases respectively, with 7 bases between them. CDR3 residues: CAISGGNSNQPQHF. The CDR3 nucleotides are TGTGCCATCAGTGGAGGTAATAGCAATCAGCCCCAGCATTTT.

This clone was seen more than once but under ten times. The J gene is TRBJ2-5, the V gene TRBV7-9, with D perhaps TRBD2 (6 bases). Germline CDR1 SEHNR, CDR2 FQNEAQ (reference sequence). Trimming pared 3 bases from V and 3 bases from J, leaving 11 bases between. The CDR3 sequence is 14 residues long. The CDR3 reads CASSLAGSEETQYF. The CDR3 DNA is TGTGCCAGCAGCTTGGCGGGGTCGGAAGAGACCCAGTACTTC.